Listed here are 22 T cell receptor beta chains from one sample, sequenced in a study of tumor-infiltrating lymphocytes in localized non-small cell lung cancer. Measured with immunoSEQ multiplex PCR; TCRdb has only the in-frame clones, and not every one. The sample holds under 35,000 clones, 80% to 90% seen once. The source material was lung tumor tissue. These TCRs come from a human donor with non-small cell lung cancer.

This clone was recorded a few times. V is TRBV9 and J is TRBJ2-3; TRBD2 aligns across 8 bases. The germline gives CDR1 SGDLS, CDR2 YYNGEE. This CDR3 spans 13 amino acids. The DNA for the CDR3 is TGTGCGGGAGGGCGGGGGGCCACAGATACGCAGTATTTT. It codes for CAGGRGATDTQYF.

The chain recombines TRBV5-1 with TRBJ1-1, with D hard to call. The CDR3 is 14 amino acids. Trimming shortened V by 5 bases and J by 0 bases, and 11 bases separated the two germline ends. Germline V gene data show CDR1 as SGHRS and CDR2 as YFSETQ. The chain's CDR3 is CASRVGGLNTEAFF. The CDR3 DNA reads TGCGCCAGCAGGGTGGGAGGACTGAACACTGAAGCTTTCTTT.

This chain links TRBV19 with TRBJ2-2; maybe TRBD1 (5 bases). The CDR3 contains 13 residues. Per the germline V gene, CDR1 is LNHDA and CDR2 is SQIVND (reference sequence). V shed 2 bases and J shed 8 bases, with 9 bases lying between them. CDR3 sequence: CASSIQQGGELFF. The CDR3 bases are TGTGCCAGTAGTATACAGCAGGGAGGGGAGCTGTTTTTT.

Here the CDR3 reads CASSLIDTQYF. The CDR3 bases are TGTGCCAGCAGCTTGATAGATACGCAGTATTTT. The chain is built from TRBV13 and TRBJ2-3, with D uncertain. This CDR3 is built from 11 residues. The germline V and J ends were trimmed by 3 bases and 5 bases, with 3 bases remaining between them. Germline assignment: CDR1 PRHDT and CDR2 FYEKMQ (reference sequence).

The J gene is TRBJ1-6, the V gene TRBV19; D not resolved. Germline V gene data show CDR1 as LNHDA and CDR2 as SQIVND (reference sequence). Trimming cost V 0 bases and J 10 bases, with 7 bases left between them. The CDR3 spans 13 residues. The CDR3 here is CASSIDGKSPLHF. CDR3 nucleotide sequence: TGTGCCAGTAGTATAGACGGGAAGTCACCCCTCCACTTT.

The rearrangement joins TRBV29-1 to TRBJ2-5; no clear D. Trimming left V 3 bases short and J 5 bases short, with 7 bases between. This CDR3 is built from 11 residues. Germline loops: CDR1 SQVTM, CDR2 ANQGSEA. This chain's CDR3 is CSVDWGETQYF. CDR3 bases: TGCAGCGTTGATTGGGGTGAGACCCAGTACTTC.

The chain couples TRBV28 to TRBJ2-6; D unresolved. Germline V CDR1 and CDR2: MDHEN, SYDVKM. This CDR3 contains 18 residues. The V gene lost 5 bases and the J gene lost 6 bases, with 23 bases spanning the gap. CDR3 region: CASSASLQTTVLANVLTF. CDR3 DNA sequence: TGTGCCAGCAGTGCCTCTCTGCAGACCACTGTACTGGCCAACGTCCTGACTTTC.

The chain carries TRBV6-5 and TRBJ2-1; tentative D call: TRBD1 (5 bases). Germline V gene lookup returns CDR1 MNHEY and CDR2 SVGAGI. The V end was cut by 2 bases, the J end by 4 bases, with 9 bases between. There are 14 residues in the CDR3. The CDR3 region has the DNA TGTGCCAGCAGTTACGACAGACTGTACAATGAGCAGTTCTTC. Translation gives CASSYDRLYNEQFF.

The chain employs TRBV27 and TRBJ1-2; D is uncertain. Germline V gene lookup returns CDR1 MNHEY and CDR2 SMNVEV (reference sequence). V was shortened by 5 bases and J by 6 bases, with 19 bases between the two germline ends. CDR3 length: 15 residues. In DNA form, the CDR3 reads TGTGCCAGCAGTCAGGACGGAATGCCCCTCAATGGCTACACCTTC. Amino acids: CASSQDGMPLNGYTF.

The V and J genes are TRBV6-5 and TRBJ1-1; 9 nucleotides agree with TRBD1. Germline trimming cut 5 bases from V and 4 bases from J; bases unmatched to any gene: 8. Germline V gives CDR1 MNHEY, CDR2 SVGAGI. The CDR3 length is 15 residues. In DNA, the CDR3 is TGTGCCAGCAGTAGGGAACAGGGGGCCGGCACTGAAGCTTTCTTT. Protein: CASSREQGAGTEAFF.

This chain links TRBV29-1 with TRBJ2-3; D gene ambiguous. This CDR3 has 11 residues. Per the germline V gene, CDR1 is SQVTM and CDR2 is ANQGSEA. The CDR3 DNA is TGCACATTGGCACCCACAGATACGCAGTATTTT. The encoded protein is CTLAPTDTQYF.

As regards this clone: The sample contains more than one DNA sequence encoding this CDR3. This sequence joins TRBV5-1 and TRBJ2-7, with D uncertain. The germline V gene has CDR1 SGHRS and CDR2 YFSETQ. CDR3 size: 12 residues. Trimming cost V 3 bases and J 4 bases, with 8 bases left between them. The CDR3 loop is CASSSGPYEQYF. CDR3 in DNA: TGCGCCAGCAGCTCTGGACCTTACGAGCAGTACTTC.

This chain links TRBV4-3 with TRBJ2-1, with 12 bases fitting TRBD2. The CDR3 totals 16 residues. Germline CDR1 reads LGHNA; CDR2 reads YSLEER. J gave up 9 bases and V 1 base, and 7 bases lay outside the gene matches. The CDR3 DNA sequence: TGCGCCAGCAGCCAAGGGACTAGCGGGGCGCGTGGTGAGCAGTTCTTC. Its translation: CASSQGTSGARGEQFF.

The chain uses TRBV28 and TRBJ1-4; TRBD1 aligns across 7 bases. The CDR3 length is 13 residues. The ends lost 6 bases at V and 5 bases at J; junction bases unmatched: 3. The germline V gene has CDR1 MDHEN and CDR2 SYDVKM. The CDR3 DNA reads as TGTGCCAGCAGGCCGACAGGGAATGAAAAACTGTTTTTT. It encodes CASRPTGNEKLFF.

This clone has just a few counts. The chain carries TRBV7-9 and TRBJ1-4, with D tentatively TRBD1 (6 bases). The germline V gene has CDR1 SEHNR and CDR2 FQNEAQ (reference sequence). The V end was cut by 8 bases, the J end by 8 bases, with 9 bases between. The length of the CDR3 is 11 residues. The CDR3 coding sequence is TGTGCCAGCGGGGGCAGAGAAAAACTGTTTTTT. This gives the protein CASGGREKLFF.

J is TRBJ2-5 and V is TRBV5-4; 13 nucleotides match TRBD2. CDR1 and CDR2 from the germline V gene are SGHNT and YYREEE (reference sequence). The length of the CDR3 is 16 residues. The V segment lost 0 bases and the J segment 4 bases; nucleotides outside the gene matches: 3. The CDR3 DNA is TGTGCCAGCAGCTTGGGGGGACTAGCGGGGTCAGAGACCCAGTACTTC. This translates into CASSLGGLAGSETQYF.

This rearrangement joins TRBV19 to TRBJ1-1, with D unresolved. The CDR3 covers 14 residues. Per the germline V gene, CDR1 is LNHDA and CDR2 is SQIVND (reference sequence). Trimming took 6 bases from V and 0 from J, leaving 11 bases between them. Here the CDR3 DNA reads TGTGCCAGTAGCCACCCGGGGATGAACACTGAAGCTTTCTTT. Translating it yields CASSHPGMNTEAFF.

The chain recombines TRBV7-8 with TRBJ1-2; D possibly corresponds to TRBD1 (5 bases). V was pared by 5 bases and J by 4 bases, with 14 bases between. CDR3 length equals 14 residues. Germline CDR1 reads SGHVS; CDR2 reads FQNEAQ. The CDR3 DNA is TGTGCCAGCAGCATAGGGGTCGGACTCTATGGCTACACCTTC. Its protein is CASSIGVGLYGYTF. The whole variable domain, remainder taken from reference TRBV7-8 and TRBJ1-2, is GAGVSQSPRYKVAKRGQDVALRCDPISGHVSLFWYQQALGQGPEFLTYFQNEAQLDKSGLPSDRFFAERPEGSVSTLKIQRTQQEDSAVYLCASSIGVGLYGYTFGSGTRLTVV.

The chain combines TRBV20-1 with TRBJ1-1, with D maybe TRBD1 (5 bases). This CDR3 has 10 amino acids. Germline V gives CDR1 DFQATT, CDR2 SNEGSKA (reference sequence). V lost 6 bases and J 10 bases, leaving 12 bases between the germline ends. CDR3 protein: CSALQGRAFF. DNA of the CDR3: TGCAGTGCACTTCAGGGTCGAGCTTTCTTT.

The V gene is TRBV7-8, the J gene TRBJ1-4; D unclear. The CDR3 loop spans 15 amino acids. Germline lookup yields CDR1 SGHVS and CDR2 FQNEAQ. V was cut by 3 bases and J by 8 bases, with 16 bases left in between. The CDR3 spells CASSFVLASGEKLFF. For the CDR3, the DNA is TGTGCCAGCAGCTTTGTTCTTGCGTCGGGCGAAAAACTGTTTTTT.

This chain connects TRBV5-1 to TRBJ1-1; perhaps TRBD1 as D (5 bases). Trimming shortened V by 3 bases and J by 1 base, and 13 bases separated the two germline ends. The CDR3 has 15 amino acids. Germline lookup yields CDR1 SGHRS and CDR2 YFSETQ. CDR3 in DNA: TGCGCCAGCAGCTCAGCTCCAGGGAGGAACACTGAAGCTTTCTTT. The encoded protein is CASSSAPGRNTEAFF.

The J gene is TRBJ1-2, the V gene TRBV5-1, with 9 bases fitting TRBD1. The CDR3 sequence is 13 residues long. The trim removed 4 bases at V and 8 bases at J, leaving 6 bases unmatched. From germline, CDR1 is SGHRS and CDR2 YFSETQ. The DNA of the CDR3 is TGCGCCAGCAGCCCAACAGGGGGCTCGGGCTACACCTTC. It translates to CASSPTGGSGYTF.